A selection of T cell receptor beta chains follows, all from one sample in a study of blood T cell repertoires in COVID-19. Sequencing used immunoSEQ multiplex PCR; TCRdb keeps in-frame clones, though not all of them. The table includes about 26,000 clones, approximately 90% detected once. The sequenced sample consisted of peripheral blood. These receptors all stem from a human donor in a cohort sampled during active COVID-19. CDR3s include the opening cysteine and the closing phenylalanine or tryptophan. D genes are given only for firm matches. Clone size, where shown, is once, few, many, or a class for clones that have expanded.

v_gene: TRBV7-3
len: 13
d_gene: TRBD1
abundance: -
j_gene: TRBJ1-2
CDR3nt: TGTGCCAGCAGCCAGGGACAGAACTATGGCTACACCTTC
CDR3aa: CASSQGQNYGYTF

v_gene: TRBV28
len: 15
d_gene: -
abundance: -
j_gene: TRBJ1-5
CDR3nt: TGTGCCAGCAGTTGGGGAGGGCTAGGCAATCAGCCCCAGCATTTT
CDR3aa: CASSWGGLGNQPQHF

v_gene: TRBV7-6
len: 15
d_gene: -
abundance: -
j_gene: TRBJ2-1
CDR3nt: TGTGCCAGCAGCTTAAGGCAGGGCCAAGAAAATGAGCAGTTCTTC
CDR3aa: CASSLRQGQENEQFF

v_gene: TRBV11-2
len: 13
d_gene: -
abundance: -
j_gene: TRBJ1-2
CDR3nt: TGTGCCAGCCTCGGGGGTGCGGTTGATGGCTACACCTTC
CDR3aa: CASLGGAVDGYTF

v_gene: TRBV4-2
len: 16
d_gene: -
abundance: -
j_gene: TRBJ2-5
CDR3nt: TGTGCCAGCAGCCAAGAGAGGGCCGGGCACGAAGAGACCCAGTACTTC
CDR3aa: CASSQERAGHEETQYF

v_gene: TRBV7-9
len: 13
d_gene: TRBD1
abundance: once
j_gene: TRBJ2-1
CDR3nt: TGTGCCAGCGGGACAGAAAAAAGGTATGAGCAGTTCTTC
CDR3aa: CASGTEKRYEQFF

v_gene: TRBV5-1
len: 15
d_gene: TRBD1
abundance: -
j_gene: TRBJ1-3
CDR3nt: TGCGCCAGCAGCTCCGGGAGGGGGCATGGAAACACCATATATTTT
CDR3aa: CASSSGRGHGNTIYF

v_gene: TRBV5-5
len: 15
d_gene: -
abundance: -
j_gene: TRBJ2-5
CDR3nt: TGTGCCAGCATCCTGGAGGGGCTAGCCCAAGAGACCCAGTACTTC
CDR3aa: CASILEGLAQETQYF

v_gene: TRBV7-2
len: 15
d_gene: TRBD1
abundance: -
j_gene: TRBJ2-6
CDR3nt: TGTGCCACCGCACGGACAGGGTCCGGGGCCAACGTCCTGACTTTC
CDR3aa: CATARTGSGANVLTF

v_gene: TRBV18
len: 16
d_gene: -
abundance: -
j_gene: TRBJ1-1
CDR3nt: TGTGCCAGCTCACCGGATGCGGGACTGATGAACACTGAAGCTTTCTTT
CDR3aa: CASSPDAGLMNTEAFF

v_gene: TRBV6-5
len: 14
d_gene: -
abundance: -
j_gene: TRBJ1-1
CDR3nt: TGTGCCAGCAGCTCCGACAGGAGGCTGGGGCAAGCTTTCTTT
CDR3aa: CASSSDRRLGQAFF

v_gene: TRBV3-1/TRBV3-2
len: 16
d_gene: TRBD1
abundance: -
j_gene: TRBJ2-5
CDR3nt: TGTGCCAGCAGCCCGTCAACCGGGACAGGGGAGGAGACCCAGTACTTC
CDR3aa: CASSPSTGTGEETQYF

v_gene: TRBV12-3/TRBV12-4
len: 13
d_gene: -
abundance: -
j_gene: TRBJ1-1
CDR3nt: TGTGCCAGCAGTTCAGGGTATTACACTGAAGCTTTCTTT
CDR3aa: CASSSGYYTEAFF

v_gene: TRBV5-4
len: 15
d_gene: -
abundance: once
j_gene: TRBJ2-6
CDR3nt: TGTGCCAGCAGCTTCGGTACTCCTGGGGCCAACGTCCTGACTTTC
CDR3aa: CASSFGTPGANVLTF

v_gene: TRBV6-5
len: 13
d_gene: TRBD1
abundance: -
j_gene: TRBJ2-7
CDR3nt: TGTGCCAGCAGTTTCATTACAGGGGGCGAGCAGTACTTC
CDR3aa: CASSFITGGEQYF

v_gene: TRBV6-1
len: 14
d_gene: -
abundance: few
j_gene: TRBJ1-6
CDR3nt: TGTGCCAGCAGTGATAGACAGACCAATTCACCCCTCCACTTT
CDR3aa: CASSDRQTNSPLHF

v_gene: TRBV3-1/TRBV3-2
len: 13
d_gene: TRBD2
abundance: -
j_gene: TRBJ2-3
CDR3nt: TGTGCCAGCAGCCGGCCGGGGGGGCCTAAGCAGTATTTT
CDR3aa: CASSRPGGPKQYF

v_gene: TRBV9
len: 15
d_gene: -
abundance: -
j_gene: TRBJ2-1
CDR3nt: TGTGCCAGCAATGACGGGAGCTTCTCCTACAATGAGCAGTTCTTC
CDR3aa: CASNDGSFSYNEQFF

v_gene: TRBV4-2
len: 18
d_gene: TRBD1
abundance: -
j_gene: TRBJ2-6
CDR3nt: TGTGCCAGCAGCCCAAGGACAGGTTCGAGCTCTGGGGCCAACGTCCTGACTTTC
CDR3aa: CASSPRTGSSSGANVLTF

v_gene: TRBV4-1
len: 17
d_gene: TRBD2
abundance: -
j_gene: TRBJ2-1
CDR3nt: TGCGCCAGCAGCCAAGGACTAGCGGGAGCCCTCGGCAATGAGCAGTTCTTC
CDR3aa: CASSQGLAGALGNEQFF

v_gene: TRBV5-1
len: 16
d_gene: TRBD2
abundance: -
j_gene: TRBJ2-5
CDR3nt: TGCGCCAGCAGCTTGGACACTAGCGGGGGATTGGAGACCCAGTACTTC
CDR3aa: CASSLDTSGGLETQYF

v_gene: TRBV4-1
len: 13
d_gene: -
abundance: -
j_gene: TRBJ1-5
CDR3nt: TGCGCCAGCAGCCTTCAGGTGGGCCAGCCCCAGCATTTT
CDR3aa: CASSLQVGQPQHF

v_gene: TRBV5-1
len: 16
d_gene: TRBD2
abundance: -
j_gene: TRBJ2-7
CDR3nt: TGCGCCAGCAGCTTGTTAGCGGGAGGGAGCTCCTACGAGCAGTACTTC
CDR3aa: CASSLLAGGSSYEQYF